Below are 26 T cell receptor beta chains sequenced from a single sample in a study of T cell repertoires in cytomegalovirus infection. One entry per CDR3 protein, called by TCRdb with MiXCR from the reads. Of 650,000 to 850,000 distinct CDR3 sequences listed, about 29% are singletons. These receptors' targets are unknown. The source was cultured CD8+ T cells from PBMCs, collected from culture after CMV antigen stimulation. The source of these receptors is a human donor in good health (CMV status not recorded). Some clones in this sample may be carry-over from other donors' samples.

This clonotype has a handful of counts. CDR3 bases: TGTGCCTCTACAGGGGACCGGGACACCTACAATGAGCAGTTCTTC. It encodes CASTGDRDTYNEQFF. This sequence joins TRBV10-3 and TRBJ2-1; 7 bases align to TRBD1. Per the germline V gene, CDR1 is ENHRY and CDR2 is SYGVKD. The CDR3 runs 15 residues. Germline trimming cut 11 bases from V and 2 bases from J; bases unmatched to any gene: 12.

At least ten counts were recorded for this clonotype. The CDR3 coding sequence is TGTGCCAGCAGCTTAAACCCTGGGGCCAACGTCCTGACTTTC. Translation gives CASSLNPGANVLTF. The V and J genes are TRBV7-3 and TRBJ2-6, with no clear D. Trimming took 1 base from V and 2 from J, leaving 3 bases between them. Per the germline V gene, CDR1 is SGHTA and CDR2 is FQGTGA. The length of the CDR3 is 14 residues.

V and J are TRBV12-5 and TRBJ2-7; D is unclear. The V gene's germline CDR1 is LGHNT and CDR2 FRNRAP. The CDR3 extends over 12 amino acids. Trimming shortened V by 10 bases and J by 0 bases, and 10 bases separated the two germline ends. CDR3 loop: CATSESSYEQYF. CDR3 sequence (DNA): TGTGCTACATCTGAGAGCTCCTACGAGCAGTACTTC.

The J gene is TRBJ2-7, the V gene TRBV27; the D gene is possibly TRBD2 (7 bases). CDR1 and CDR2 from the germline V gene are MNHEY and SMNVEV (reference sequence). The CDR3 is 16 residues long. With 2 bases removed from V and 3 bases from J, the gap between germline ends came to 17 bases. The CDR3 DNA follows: TGTGCCAGCAGTTTAAGGGGGGGGGCTGGAGGCTACGAGCAGTACGTC. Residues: CASSLRGGAGGYEQYV.

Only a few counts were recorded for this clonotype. CDR3 protein: CASSQETGTPNEQFF. In DNA form, the CDR3 reads TGCGCCAGCAGCCAGGAAACCGGGACTCCTAATGAGCAGTTCTTC. This chain links TRBV4-3 with TRBJ2-1, with a tentative D call TRBD2 (6 bases). The CDR3 runs to 15 residues. Per the germline V gene, CDR1 is LGHNA and CDR2 is YSLEER. Trimming pared 3 bases from V and 7 bases from J, leaving 16 bases between.

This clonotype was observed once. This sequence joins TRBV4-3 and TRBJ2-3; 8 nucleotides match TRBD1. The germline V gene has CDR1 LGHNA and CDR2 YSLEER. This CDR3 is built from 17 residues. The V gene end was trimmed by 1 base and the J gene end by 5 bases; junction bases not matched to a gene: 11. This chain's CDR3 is CASSQAPTETGGDTQYF. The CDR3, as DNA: TGCGCCAGCAGCCAAGCTCCAACCGAAACAGGGGGAGATACGCAGTATTTT.

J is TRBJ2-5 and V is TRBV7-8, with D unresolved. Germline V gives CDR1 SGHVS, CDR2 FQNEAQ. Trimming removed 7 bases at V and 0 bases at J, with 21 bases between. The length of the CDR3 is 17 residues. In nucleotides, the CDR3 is TGTGCCAGCACCCTAGGGTATATCACCTCATACCAAGAGACCCAGTACTTC. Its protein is CASTLGYITSYQETQYF.

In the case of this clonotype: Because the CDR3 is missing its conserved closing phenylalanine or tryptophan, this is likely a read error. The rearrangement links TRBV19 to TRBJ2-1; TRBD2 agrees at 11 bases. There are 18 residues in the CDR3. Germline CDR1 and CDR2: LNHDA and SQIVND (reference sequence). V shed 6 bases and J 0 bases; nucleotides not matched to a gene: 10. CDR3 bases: TGTGCCAGTAGCCCTGCTAGCGGGGGGCTCTCCTCCTACAATGAGCAGTTCGTC. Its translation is CASSPASGGLSSYNEQFV.

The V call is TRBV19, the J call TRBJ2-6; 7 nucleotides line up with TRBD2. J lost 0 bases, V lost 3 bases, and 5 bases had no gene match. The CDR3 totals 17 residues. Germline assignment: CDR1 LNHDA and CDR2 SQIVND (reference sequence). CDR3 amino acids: CASSIGGGFSGANVLTF. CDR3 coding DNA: TGTGCCAGTAGTATTGGGGGGGGTTTCTCTGGGGCCAACGTCCTGACTTTC. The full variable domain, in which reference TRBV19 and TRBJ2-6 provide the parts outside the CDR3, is DGGITQSPKYLFRKEGQNVTLSCEQNLNHDAMYWYRQDPGQGLRLIYYSQIVNDFQKGDIAEGYSVSREKKESFPLTVTSAQKNPTAFYLCASSIGGGFSGANVLTFGAGSRLTVL.

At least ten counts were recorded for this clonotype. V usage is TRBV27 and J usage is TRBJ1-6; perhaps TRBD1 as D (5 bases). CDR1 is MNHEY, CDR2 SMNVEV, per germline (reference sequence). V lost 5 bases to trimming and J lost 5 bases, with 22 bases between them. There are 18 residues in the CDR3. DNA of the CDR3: TGTGCCAGCAGTCAATTGGCTTTCCAGGGAATTCATAATTCACCCCTCCACTTT. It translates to CASSQLAFQGIHNSPLHF.

The DNA for the CDR3 is TGTGCCAGCAGTTCCGGGACTAGCGGGGCGGGGGATGAGCAGTTCTTC. Translated: CASSSGTSGAGDEQFF. The rearrangement uses TRBV11-3 and TRBJ2-1, with 13 nucleotides matching TRBD2. The CDR3 sequence is 16 residues long. V shed 6 bases, J shed 8 bases, and the junction held 10 bases outside the gene matches. Germline CDR1 and CDR2: SGHNT and YENEEA. Together with reference TRBV11-3 and TRBJ2-1, the CDR3 gives the full variable domain: EAGVVQSPRYKIIEKKQPVAFWCNPISGHNTLYWYLQNLGQGPELLIRYENEEAVDDSQLPKDRFSAERLKGVDSTLKIQPAELGDSAVYLCASSSGTSGAGDEQFFGPGTRLTVL.

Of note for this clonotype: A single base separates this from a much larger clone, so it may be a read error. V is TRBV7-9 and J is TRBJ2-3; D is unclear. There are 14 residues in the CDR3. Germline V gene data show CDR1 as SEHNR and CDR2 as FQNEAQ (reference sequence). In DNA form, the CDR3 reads TGTGACAGCAGCTTAGAGGCGTACACAGATACGCAGTATTTT. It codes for CDSSLEAYTDTQYF.

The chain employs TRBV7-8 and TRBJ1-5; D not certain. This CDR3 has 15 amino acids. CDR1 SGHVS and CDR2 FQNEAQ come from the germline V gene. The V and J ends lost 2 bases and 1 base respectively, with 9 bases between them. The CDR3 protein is CASSLRKGSNQPQHF. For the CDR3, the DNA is TGTGCCAGCAGCTTACGGAAGGGAAGCAATCAGCCCCAGCATTTT.

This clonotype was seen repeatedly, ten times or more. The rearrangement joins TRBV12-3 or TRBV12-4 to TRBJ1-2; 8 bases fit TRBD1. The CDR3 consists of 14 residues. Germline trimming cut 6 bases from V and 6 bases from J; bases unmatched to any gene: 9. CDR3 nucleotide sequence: TGTGCCAGCAGCGTAGGACAGGGATTTCATGGCTACACCTTC. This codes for CASSVGQGFHGYTF.

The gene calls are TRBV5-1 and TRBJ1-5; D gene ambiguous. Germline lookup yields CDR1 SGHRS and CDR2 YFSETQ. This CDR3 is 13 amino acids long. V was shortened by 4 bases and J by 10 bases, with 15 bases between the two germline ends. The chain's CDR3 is CASSLDPGSPQHF. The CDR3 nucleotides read TGCGCCAGCAGCCTTGATCCCGGCTCCCCCCAGCATTTT.

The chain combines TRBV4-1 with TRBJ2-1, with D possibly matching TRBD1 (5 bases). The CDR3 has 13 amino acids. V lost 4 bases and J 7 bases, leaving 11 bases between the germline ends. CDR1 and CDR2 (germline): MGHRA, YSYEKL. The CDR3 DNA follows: TGCGCCAGCAGCCCAACCAGGGCGAATGAGCAGTTCTTC. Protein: CASSPTRANEQFF.

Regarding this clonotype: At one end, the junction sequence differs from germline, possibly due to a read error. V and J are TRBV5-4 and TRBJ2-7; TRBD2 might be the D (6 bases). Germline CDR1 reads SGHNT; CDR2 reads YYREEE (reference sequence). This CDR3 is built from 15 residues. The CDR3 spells CASSDEWGDGYERYF. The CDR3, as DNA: TGTGCCAGCAGCGATGAATGGGGGGATGGGTACGAGCGGTACTTC.

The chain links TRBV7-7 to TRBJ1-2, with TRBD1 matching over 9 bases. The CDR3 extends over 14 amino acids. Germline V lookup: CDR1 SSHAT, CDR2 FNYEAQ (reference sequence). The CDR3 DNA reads TGTGCTACCAAGCCAACAGGGGGCGGCTATGGCTACACCTTC. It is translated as CATKPTGGGYGYTF.

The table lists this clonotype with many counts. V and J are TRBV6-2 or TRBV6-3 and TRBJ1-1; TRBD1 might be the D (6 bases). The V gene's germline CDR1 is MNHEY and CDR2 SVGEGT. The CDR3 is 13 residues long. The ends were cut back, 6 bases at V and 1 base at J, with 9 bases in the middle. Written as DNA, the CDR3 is TGTGCCAGCAGGGGGACACGGAACACTGAAGCTTTCTTT. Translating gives CASRGTRNTEAFF.

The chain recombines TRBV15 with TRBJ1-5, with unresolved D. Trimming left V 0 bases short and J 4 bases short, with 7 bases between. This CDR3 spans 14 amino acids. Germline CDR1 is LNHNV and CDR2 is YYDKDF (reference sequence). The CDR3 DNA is TGTGCCACCAGCAGAGATAAAGGAAATCAGCCCCAGCATTTT. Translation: CATSRDKGNQPQHF.

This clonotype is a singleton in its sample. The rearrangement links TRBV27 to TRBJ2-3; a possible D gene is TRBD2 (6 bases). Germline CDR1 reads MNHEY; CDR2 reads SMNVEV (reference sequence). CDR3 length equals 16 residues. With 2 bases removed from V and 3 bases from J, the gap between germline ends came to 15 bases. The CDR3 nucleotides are TGTGCCAGCAGTTTAATTACGACCGCGGGGACAGATACGCAGTATTTT. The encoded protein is CASSLITTAGTDTQYF.

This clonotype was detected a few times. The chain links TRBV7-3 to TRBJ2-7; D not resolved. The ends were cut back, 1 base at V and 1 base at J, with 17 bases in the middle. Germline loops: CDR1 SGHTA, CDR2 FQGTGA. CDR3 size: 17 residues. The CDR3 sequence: CASSLSFLSHSSYEQYV. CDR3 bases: TGTGCCAGCAGCTTAAGTTTTTTGAGCCATAGTTCCTACGAGCAGTACGTC.

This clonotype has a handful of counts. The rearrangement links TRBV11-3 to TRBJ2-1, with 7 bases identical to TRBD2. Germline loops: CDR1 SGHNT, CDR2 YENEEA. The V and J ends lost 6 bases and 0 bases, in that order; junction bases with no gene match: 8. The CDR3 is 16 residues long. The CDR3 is CASSPWGGSSYNEQFF. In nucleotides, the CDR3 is TGTGCCAGCAGTCCTTGGGGGGGAAGCTCCTACAATGAGCAGTTCTTC.

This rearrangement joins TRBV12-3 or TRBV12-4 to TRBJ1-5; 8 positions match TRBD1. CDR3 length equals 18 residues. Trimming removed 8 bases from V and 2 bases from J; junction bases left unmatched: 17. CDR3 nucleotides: TGTGCCAGCGCCTCACTCCGAGACAGGGGATGGGGCAATCAGCCCCAGCATTTT. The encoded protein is CASASLRDRGWGNQPQHF.

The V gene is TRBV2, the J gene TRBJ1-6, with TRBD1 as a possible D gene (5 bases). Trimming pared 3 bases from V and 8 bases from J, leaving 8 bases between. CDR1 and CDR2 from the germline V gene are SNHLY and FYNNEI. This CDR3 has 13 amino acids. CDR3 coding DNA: TGTGCCAGCAGTGACAGGGACGATTCACCCCTCCACTTT. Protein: CASSDRDDSPLHF.

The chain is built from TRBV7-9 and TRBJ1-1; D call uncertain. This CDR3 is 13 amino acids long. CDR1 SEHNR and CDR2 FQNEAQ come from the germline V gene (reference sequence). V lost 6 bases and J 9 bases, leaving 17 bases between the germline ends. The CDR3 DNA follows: TGTGCCAGCAGACCCGACACTCAATCCCAAGCTTTCTTT. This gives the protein CASRPDTQSQAFF.